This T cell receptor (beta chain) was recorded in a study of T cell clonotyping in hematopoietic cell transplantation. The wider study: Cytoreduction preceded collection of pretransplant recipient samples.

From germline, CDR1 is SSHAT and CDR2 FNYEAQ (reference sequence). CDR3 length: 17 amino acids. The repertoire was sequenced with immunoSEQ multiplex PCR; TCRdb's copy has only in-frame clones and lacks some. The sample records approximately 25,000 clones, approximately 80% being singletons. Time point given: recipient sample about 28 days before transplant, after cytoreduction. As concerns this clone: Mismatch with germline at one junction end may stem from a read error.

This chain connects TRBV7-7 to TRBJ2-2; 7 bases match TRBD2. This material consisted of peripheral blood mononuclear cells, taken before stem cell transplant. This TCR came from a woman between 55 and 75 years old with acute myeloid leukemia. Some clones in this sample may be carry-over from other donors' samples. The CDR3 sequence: CASSLAPSGDYTGELFF. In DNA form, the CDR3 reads TGTGCTAGCAGCTTAGCGCCCAGCGGGGATTACACCGGGGAGCTGTTTTTT.